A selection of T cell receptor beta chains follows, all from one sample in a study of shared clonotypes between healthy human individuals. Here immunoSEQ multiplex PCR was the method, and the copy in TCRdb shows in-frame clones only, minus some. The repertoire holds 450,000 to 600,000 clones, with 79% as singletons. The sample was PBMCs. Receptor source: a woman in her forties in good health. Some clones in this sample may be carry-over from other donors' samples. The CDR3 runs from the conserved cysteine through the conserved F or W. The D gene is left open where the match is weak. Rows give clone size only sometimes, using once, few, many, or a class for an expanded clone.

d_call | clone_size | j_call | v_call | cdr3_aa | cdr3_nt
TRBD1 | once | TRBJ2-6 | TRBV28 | CASSLTGQYRSGANVLTF | TGTGCCAGCAGTTTAACGGGACAGTATCGCTCTGGGGCCAACGTCCTGACTTTC
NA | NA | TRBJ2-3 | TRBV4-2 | CASSQRLAGDTQYF | TGTGCCAGCAGCCAAAGGTTGGCGGGAGATACGCAGTATTTT
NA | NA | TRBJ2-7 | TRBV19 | CASSIWGASSYEQYF | TGTGCCAGTAGTATTTGGGGGGCTAGCTCCTACGAGCAGTACTTC
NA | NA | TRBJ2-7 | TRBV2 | CASSLRDGSYEQYF | TGTGCCAGCAGTCTTAGGGACGGCTCCTACGAGCAGTACTTC
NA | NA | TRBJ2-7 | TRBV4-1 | CASSLRDSGTYEQYF | TGCGCCAGCAGCCTTCGGGATAGCGGAACCTACGAGCAGTACTTC
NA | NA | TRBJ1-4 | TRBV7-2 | CASSFTGGRNEKLFF | TGTGCCAGCAGCTTTACCGGGGGGCGGAATGAAAAACTGTTTTTT
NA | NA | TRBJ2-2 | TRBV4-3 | CASSRYWNTGELFF | TGCGCCAGCAGCCGCTACTGGAACACCGGGGAGCTGTTTTTT
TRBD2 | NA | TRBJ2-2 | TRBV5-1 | CASSVSGSFVGELFF | TGCGCCAGCAGCGTTAGCGGGAGTTTCGTCGGGGAGCTGTTTTTT
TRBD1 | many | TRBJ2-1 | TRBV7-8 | CASSPLWDSLEQFF | TGTGCCAGCAGCCCACTGTGGGACAGTCTTGAGCAGTTCTTC
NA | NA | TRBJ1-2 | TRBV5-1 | CASSRGPGHGYTF | TGCGCCAGCAGCCGGGGACCAGGACACGGCTACACCTTC
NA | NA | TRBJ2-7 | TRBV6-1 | CASKDGAYEQYF | TGTGCCAGCAAGGACGGTGCCTACGAGCAGTACTTC
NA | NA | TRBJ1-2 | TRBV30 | CAWRGGARLHGYTF | TGTGCCTGGAGGGGTGGAGCCCGACTGCATGGCTACACCTTC
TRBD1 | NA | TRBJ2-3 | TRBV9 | CASSVAPSGQGWADTQYF | TGTGCCAGCAGCGTAGCTCCGTCGGGACAGGGGTGGGCAGATACGCAGTATTTT
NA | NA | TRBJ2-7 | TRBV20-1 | CSARISYEQYF | TGCAGTGCTAGGATCTCCTACGAGCAGTACTTC
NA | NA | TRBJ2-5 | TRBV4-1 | CASSYLGLSFAETQYF | TGCGCCAGCAGTTATCTAGGACTATCTTTTGCGGAGACCCAGTACTTC
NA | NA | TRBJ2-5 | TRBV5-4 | CASSLAMNRPGETQYF | TGTGCCAGCAGCTTGGCCATGAACAGGCCTGGGGAGACCCAGTACTTC
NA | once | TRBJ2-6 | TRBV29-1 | CSPYRGHLSGANVLTF | TGCAGCCCATACCGGGGACACCTCTCTGGGGCCAACGTCCTGACTTTC
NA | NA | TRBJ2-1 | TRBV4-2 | CASSQELAGYNEQFF | TGTGCCAGCAGCCAAGAACTAGCTGGCTACAATGAGCAGTTCTTC
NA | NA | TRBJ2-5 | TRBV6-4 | CASSRGARETQYF | TGTGCCAGCAGTAGGGGGGCCCGGGAGACCCAGTACTTC
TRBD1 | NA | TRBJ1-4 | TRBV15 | CATSRTGLNEKLFF | TGTGCCACCAGCAGGACAGGGCTTAATGAAAAACTGTTTTTT
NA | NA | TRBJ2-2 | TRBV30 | CAWSVPVTELFF | TGTGCCTGGAGTGTACCGGTAACGGAGCTGTTTTTT
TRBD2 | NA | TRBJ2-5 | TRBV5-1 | CASSSEAGRWETQYF | TGCGCCAGCAGCTCAGAGGCCGGGAGGTGGGAGACCCAGTACTTC
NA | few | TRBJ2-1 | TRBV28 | CASSSGDLEQFF | TGTGCCAGCAGTTCGGGGGATCTTGAGCAGTTCTTC
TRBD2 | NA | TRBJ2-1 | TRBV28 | CASTGGLGEQFF | TGTGCCAGCACGGGAGGTCTTGGTGAGCAGTTCTTC
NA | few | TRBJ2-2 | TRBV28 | CASSFGATGELFF | TGTGCCAGCAGTTTCGGGGCCACCGGGGAGCTGTTTTTT
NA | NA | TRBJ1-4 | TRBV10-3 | CAISQTDYNEKLFF | TGTGCCATCAGCCAGACAGATTATAATGAAAAACTGTTTTTT
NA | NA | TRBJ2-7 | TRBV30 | CAWSVTAHEQYF | TGTGCCTGGAGTGTAACGGCCCACGAGCAGTACTTC
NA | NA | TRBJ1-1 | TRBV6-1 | CASTRTAMNTEAFF | TGTGCCAGCACCAGGACAGCCATGAACACTGAAGCTTTCTTT
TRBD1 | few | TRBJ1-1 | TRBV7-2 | CASSLAGGNTEAFF | TGTGCCAGCAGCTTAGCAGGGGGCAACACTGAAGCTTTCTTT
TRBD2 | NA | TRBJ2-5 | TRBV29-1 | CSASPTGGRAGETQYF | TGCAGCGCCTCCCCAACAGGCGGGAGGGCTGGAGAGACCCAGTACTTC
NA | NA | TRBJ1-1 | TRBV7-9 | CASSLAQGWNTEAFF | TGTGCCAGCAGCTTAGCACAGGGCTGGAACACTGAAGCTTTCTTT
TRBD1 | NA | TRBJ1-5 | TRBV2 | CASSRTGEGNQPQHF | TGTGCCAGCTCCCGGACAGGGGAGGGCAATCAGCCCCAGCATTTT
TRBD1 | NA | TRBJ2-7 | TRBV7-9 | CASSPPGQAAPFYEQYF | TGTGCCAGCAGCCCCCCGGGACAGGCGGCCCCCTTTTACGAGCAGTACTTC